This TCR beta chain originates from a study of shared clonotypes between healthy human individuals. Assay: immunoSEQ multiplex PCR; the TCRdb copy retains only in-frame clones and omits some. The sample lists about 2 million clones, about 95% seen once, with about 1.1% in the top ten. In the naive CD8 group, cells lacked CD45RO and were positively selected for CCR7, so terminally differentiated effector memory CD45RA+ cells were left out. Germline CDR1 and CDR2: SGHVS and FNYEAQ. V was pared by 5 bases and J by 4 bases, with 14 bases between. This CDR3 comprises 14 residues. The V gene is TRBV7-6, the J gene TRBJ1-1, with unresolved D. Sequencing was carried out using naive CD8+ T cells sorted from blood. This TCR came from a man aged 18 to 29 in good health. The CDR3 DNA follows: TGTGCCAGCAGCCCGCAAGCCGGTATCACTGAAGCTTTCTTT. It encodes CASSPQAGITEAFF.